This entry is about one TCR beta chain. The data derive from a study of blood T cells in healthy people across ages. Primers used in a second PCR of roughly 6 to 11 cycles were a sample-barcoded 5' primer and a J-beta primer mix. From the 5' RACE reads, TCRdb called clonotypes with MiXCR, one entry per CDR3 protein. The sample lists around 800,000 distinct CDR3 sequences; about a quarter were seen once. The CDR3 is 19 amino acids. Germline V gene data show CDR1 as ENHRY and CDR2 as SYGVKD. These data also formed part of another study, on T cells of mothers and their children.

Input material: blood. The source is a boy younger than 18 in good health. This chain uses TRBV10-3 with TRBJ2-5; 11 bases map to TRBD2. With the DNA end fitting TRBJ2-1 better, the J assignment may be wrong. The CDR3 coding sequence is TGTGCCATCAGTGCCCAACAAGGACTAGCTAGCGGGGGGCCCAATGAGCAGTTCTTC. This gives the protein CAISAQQGLASGGPNEQFF.